This T cell receptor beta chain appears in the sequencing data of a study of blood T cells in healthy people across ages. Overall study results and limits: Whereas aged donors had fewer naive CD4+ cells, long-lived donors had more of them and higher diversity.

This clonotype turned up a few times. No antigen is known for it. Trimming cost V 1 base and J 3 bases, with 13 bases left between them. There are 16 residues in the CDR3. Germline V gene sequence: CDR1 SEHNR, CDR2 FQNEAQ (reference sequence). Roughly 10 milliliters was the volume of peripheral blood drawn from each donor. A J-beta primer mix and a sample-barcoded 5' primer were used in a second PCR of roughly 7 to 12 cycles. With 12 random nucleotides, a template-switch adaptor tagged each individual cDNA molecule. TCRdb used MiXCR to reprocess the 5' RACE reads, holding one entry per CDR3 protein. The table shows over 450,000 distinct CDR3 sequences, with around 24% occurring only once. The sample was also reused in another study, on T cells of mothers and their children. In that study: From each mother came over 9.5 million TCR beta CDR3 reads, and from each child came about 3 million.

This chain uses TRBV7-9 with TRBJ2-1; the D is unclear. Sequencing was done on a sample of blood. This clonotype was sampled from a boy aged 5-17 years in good health. The CDR3 DNA follows: TGTGCCAGCAGCTTAGGTGCGGCGACCCTCTACAATGAGCAGTTCTTC. It specifies CASSLGAATLYNEQFF.